A single sample gave rise to the 32 T cell receptor beta chains below, sequenced in a study of T cell repertoires in cytomegalovirus infection. TCRdb analysed the reads with MiXCR anew, one entry per CDR3 protein. This table holds about 530,000 distinct CDR3 sequences, 26% found once. Sequences were obtained from PBMCs. These receptors all come from a human donor in good health (CMV status not recorded). Some clones in this sample may be carry-over from other donors' samples.

The chain is built from TRBV19 and TRBJ1-6; possible D gene TRBD1, 5 bases. This CDR3 comprises 16 residues. Germline CDR1 and CDR2: LNHDA and SQIVND (reference sequence). V dropped 4 bases and J dropped 6 bases, with 16 bases sitting between them. Here the CDR3 DNA reads TGTGCCAGTAGTACCGGGCCCAGGGAAAGTAATTCACCCCTCCACTTT. Its protein product is CASSTGPRESNSPLHF.

This clonotype was seen repeatedly, ten times or more. The J gene is TRBJ1-4, the V gene TRBV7-2; D not certain. With 2 bases removed from V and 2 bases from J, the gap between germline ends came to 12 bases. The CDR3 has 16 residues. CDR1 is SGHTA and CDR2 is FQGNSA in the germline V gene. CDR3 residues: CASSLTGRLTNEKLFF. CDR3 sequence (DNA): TGTGCCAGCAGCTTAACCGGACGGTTGACTAATGAAAAACTGTTTTTT.

This clonotype was counted between two and nine times. The chain joins TRBV7-2 to TRBJ2-1, with 13 bases aligning to TRBD2. The CDR3 length is 16 residues. Germline V CDR1 and CDR2: SGHTA, FQGNSA. The V and J ends lost 5 bases and 7 bases, in that order; junction bases with no gene match: 8. The DNA of the CDR3 is TGTGCCAGCAGCCTATGGACTAGCGGGAGTAGGAATGAGCAGTTCTTC. The encoded protein is CASSLWTSGSRNEQFF.

This clonotype was observed at least ten times. This chain joins TRBV13 and TRBJ1-4; 9 nucleotides line up with TRBD1. CDR3 length equals 15 residues. Trimming at V came to 1 base and at J to 7 bases, leaving 4 bases not matched to a gene. CDR1 PRHDT and CDR2 FYEKMQ come from the germline V gene (reference sequence). The CDR3, as DNA: TGTGCCAGCAGCTTAGAGGGACAGGGTGGTGAAAAACTGTTTTTT. It specifies CASSLEGQGGEKLFF.

The chain has TRBV4-3 and TRBJ2-1; 7 bases map to TRBD1. Germline lookup yields CDR1 LGHNA and CDR2 YSLEER. Trimming removed 0 bases from V and 3 bases from J; junction bases left unmatched: 2. This CDR3 is 15 amino acids long. The CDR3 nucleotides are TGCGCCAGCAGCCAAGATCAGGGGGACTACAATGAGCAGTTCTTC. The encoded protein is CASSQDQGDYNEQFF.

Ten or more counts support this clonotype. The CDR3 DNA reads TGTGCCAGCAGCTGGACGGAAGAAGAGACCCAGTACTTC. The encoded protein is CASSWTEEETQYF. The rearrangement joins TRBV7-8 to TRBJ2-5, with unresolved D. V was clipped by 4 bases and J by 3 bases, with 9 bases between them. The germline V gene encodes CDR1 SGHVS and CDR2 FQNEAQ. The CDR3 runs 13 residues.

Many counts were recorded for this clonotype. The V gene is TRBV12-3 or TRBV12-4, the J gene TRBJ1-2; TRBD1 is a possible D gene (6 bases). V lost 5 bases to trimming and J lost 4 bases, with 20 bases between them. CDR3 length equals 16 residues. The CDR3 region is CASSRRTASFSYGYTF. Here the CDR3 DNA reads TGTGCCAGCAGTCGACGGACAGCTTCCTTCTCCTATGGCTACACCTTC.

This clonotype was seen repeatedly, ten times or more. Written as DNA, the CDR3 is TGTGCCAGCAGCTATAGCGGGGGCAACTCTGGAAACACCATATATTTT. It specifies CASSYSGGNSGNTIYF. The rearrangement links TRBV7-8 to TRBJ1-3; maybe TRBD1 (6 bases). There are 16 residues in the CDR3. In germline, CDR1 is SGHVS, CDR2 FQNEAQ. The germline V and J ends were trimmed by 4 bases and 0 bases, with 13 bases remaining between them. The entire variable domain, with the rest obtained from reference TRBV7-8 and TRBJ1-3, is as follows: GAGVSQSPRYKVAKRGQDVALRCDPISGHVSLFWYQQALGQGPEFLTYFQNEAQLDKSGLPSDRFFAERPEGSVSTLKIQRTQQEDSAVYLCASSYSGGNSGNTIYFGEGSWLTVV.

This clonotype was seen only a few times. This sequence joins TRBV7-9 and TRBJ2-3; D is unresolved. V shed 5 bases and J shed 6 bases, with 12 bases lying between them. The CDR3 is made up of 13 amino acids. The germline V gene has CDR1 SEHNR and CDR2 FQNEAQ (reference sequence). The CDR3 nucleotides are TGTGCCAGCAGCCCCGCTATCAAGGATACGCAGTATTTT. Amino acid sequence: CASSPAIKDTQYF.

The V call is TRBV6-2 or TRBV6-3, the J call TRBJ2-1; D gene uncertain. V was cut by 2 bases and J by 7 bases, with 6 bases left in between. CDR3 length: 12 amino acids. The germline V gene has CDR1 MNHEY and CDR2 SVGEGT. The CDR3 DNA is TGTGCCAGCAGTTACCATCCGAATGAGCAGTTCTTC. Encoded protein: CASSYHPNEQFF.

This clonotype was detected only a few times. The rearrangement joins TRBV27 to TRBJ2-3, with D perhaps TRBD2 (6 bases). The V gene's germline CDR1 is MNHEY and CDR2 SMNVEV (reference sequence). CDR3 length equals 13 residues. Trimming left V 2 bases short and J 6 bases short, with 9 bases between. CDR3 protein: CASSLPLADTQYF. Here the CDR3 DNA reads TGTGCCAGCAGTTTACCCCTAGCGGATACGCAGTATTTT.

This clonotype was picked up many times. CDR3 sequence: CASSPGSGNTIYF. The CDR3 nucleotides are TGTGCCAGCAGCCCCGGATCTGGAAACACCATATATTTT. This chain joins TRBV7-2 and TRBJ1-3; D unclear. The CDR3 extends over 13 amino acids. Germline CDR1 is SGHTA and CDR2 is FQGNSA. V was trimmed by 5 bases and J by 1 base, leaving 6 bases between them.

The chain joins TRBV4-3 to TRBJ1-6, with 7 bases matching TRBD1. The CDR3 has 15 amino acids. Germline V gene lookup returns CDR1 LGHNA and CDR2 YSLEER. With V trimmed by 6 bases and J by 8 bases, 10 bases remained unmatched. CDR3 DNA: TGCGCCAGCAGATCGGGACAGCGCCTCGATTCACCCCTCCACTTT. Translation: CASRSGQRLDSPLHF.

The table lists this clonotype with many counts. The rearrangement links TRBV7-2 to TRBJ2-2, with 8 bases aligning to TRBD1. The germline V gene has CDR1 SGHTA and CDR2 FQGNSA. The CDR3 length is 16 residues. Losses at the gene ends were 2 bases for V and 8 bases for J; bases not matched to a gene: 10. The CDR3 nucleotides read TGTGCCAGCAGCTTAAGTGTCAGGGGGCCGGATGGGGAGCTGTTTTTT. This codes for CASSLSVRGPDGELFF.

The V gene is TRBV6-5, the J gene TRBJ2-5; TRBD2 matches 7 bases. V shed 6 bases, J shed 5 bases, and the junction held 6 bases outside the gene matches. The V gene's germline CDR1 is MNHEY and CDR2 SVGAGI. The CDR3 loop spans 13 amino acids. The CDR3 bases are TGTGCCAGCAGCCCCGGGACTATCGAGACCCAGTACTTC. Protein product: CASSPGTIETQYF.

This clonotype has more than one count but fewer than ten. The rearrangement uses TRBV4-3 and TRBJ2-1, with D hard to call. The CDR3 runs 15 residues. The V gene lost 1 base and the J gene lost 8 bases, with 15 bases spanning the gap. From germline, CDR1 is LGHNA and CDR2 YSLEER. DNA of the CDR3: TGCGCCAGCAGCCAAGTGGTGACCCAGAAGCATGAGCAGTTCTTC. Protein: CASSQVVTQKHEQFF.

In this sample, this clonotype turned up a few times. The rearrangement links TRBV24-1 to TRBJ2-1; maybe TRBD2 (6 bases). Trimming shortened V by 7 bases and J by 3 bases, and 18 bases separated the two germline ends. There are 16 residues in the CDR3. Germline V gene data show CDR1 as KGHDR and CDR2 as SFDVKD. CDR3 DNA sequence: TGTGCCACCAGCGCGGTATCGGCGGGACTCTACAATGAGCAGTTCTTC. The encoded protein is CATSAVSAGLYNEQFF.

This clonotype was detected a few times. The genes are TRBV6-5 and TRBJ2-1, with 12 bases matching TRBD2. CDR3 size: 16 residues. CDR1 is MNHEY and CDR2 is SVGAGI in the germline V gene. V was clipped by 5 bases and J by 7 bases; unmatched bases: 9. The CDR3 region is CASSDRLAGASNEQFF. For the CDR3, the DNA is TGTGCCAGCAGTGACCGACTAGCGGGAGCGTCGAATGAGCAGTTCTTC.

The chain is built from TRBV27 and TRBJ2-2, with 8 bases matching TRBD2. J lost 8 bases, V lost 5 bases, and 13 bases had no gene match. The CDR3 has 16 amino acids. The germline V gene encodes CDR1 MNHEY and CDR2 SMNVEV (reference sequence). CDR3 protein: CASSRGGTGGPGELFF. For the CDR3, the DNA is TGTGCCAGCAGTAGGGGCGGGACGGGAGGGCCGGGGGAGCTGTTTTTT.

The chain employs TRBV7-9 and TRBJ2-3, with TRBD1 identical over 7 bases. Germline lookup yields CDR1 SEHNR and CDR2 FQNEAQ (reference sequence). Losses at the gene ends were 4 bases for V and 2 bases for J; bases not matched to a gene: 6. This CDR3 comprises 15 residues. The CDR3 bases are TGTGCCAGCAGCTCGCTGACAGGGATCACAGATACGCAGTATTTT. Translation gives CASSSLTGITDTQYF.

V usage is TRBV10-3 and J usage is TRBJ1-1; 9 bases line up with TRBD1. V dropped 6 bases and J dropped 1; count of bases not matched to a gene: 6. The CDR3 runs 15 residues. Germline CDR1 ENHRY, CDR2 SYGVKD. The CDR3 region has the DNA TGTGCCATCAGCCCATGGACAGGGGCGAACACTGAAGCTTTCTTT. Translated: CAISPWTGANTEAFF.

The CDR3 coding sequence is TGTGCCAGCAGCGTGGGGGGCCCGGACTATGGCTACACCTTC. Translation gives CASSVGGPDYGYTF. The rearrangement joins TRBV28 to TRBJ1-2; weak D call: TRBD1 (6 bases). V was trimmed by 6 bases and J by 3 bases, leaving 14 bases between them. The length of the CDR3 is 14 residues. The germline V gene encodes CDR1 MDHEN and CDR2 SYDVKM.

This clonotype showed up many times. The chain has TRBV4-3 and TRBJ2-1; TRBD1 matches at 7 bases. V shed 2 bases, J shed 1 base, and the junction held 5 bases outside the gene matches. The germline gives CDR1 LGHNA, CDR2 YSLEER. The CDR3 loop spans 16 amino acids. The CDR3 reads CASSQFTGVSYNEQFF. CDR3 sequence (DNA): TGCGCCAGCAGCCAATTCACAGGGGTTTCCTACAATGAGCAGTTCTTC.

This clonotype showed up many times. The V and J genes are TRBV7-9 and TRBJ2-7; 7 bases agree with TRBD2. CDR1 is SEHNR, CDR2 FQNEAQ, per germline (reference sequence). The V and J ends lost 5 bases and 4 bases, in that order; junction bases with no gene match: 5. CDR3 size: 13 residues. CDR3 sequence reads: CASSPSGGYEQYF. CDR3 DNA: TGTGCCAGCAGCCCGTCGGGGGGATACGAGCAGTACTTC.

The chain couples TRBV6-6 to TRBJ2-1; the match to TRBD2 covers 11 bases. This CDR3 is 16 amino acids long. Germline V lookup: CDR1 MNHNY, CDR2 SVGAGI (reference sequence). Trimming cost V 5 bases and J 10 bases; bases outside gene matches: 13. CDR3 in DNA: TGTGCCAGCAGTCAACTACTAGCGGGAGTTTCAAGGGAGCAGTTCTTC. Its translation is CASSQLLAGVSREQFF.

The table lists this clonotype with many counts. The chain employs TRBV7-2 and TRBJ2-2; D could derive from TRBD1 or TRBD2 (5 bases each). CDR3 length equals 15 residues. V lost 5 bases to trimming and J lost 2 bases, with 12 bases between them. The germline gives CDR1 SGHTA, CDR2 FQGNSA. The CDR3 reads CASSRTGANTGELFF. CDR3 coding DNA: TGTGCCAGCAGCCGGACCGGGGCAAACACCGGGGAGCTGTTTTTT.

This clonotype occurred many times. V usage is TRBV7-9 and J usage is TRBJ2-3; D remains ambiguous. This CDR3 contains 14 residues. Germline assignment: CDR1 SEHNR and CDR2 FQNEAQ (reference sequence). V was shortened by 3 bases and J by 0 bases, with 7 bases between the two germline ends. CDR3 in amino acids: CASSFSRSTDTQYF. The DNA for the CDR3 is TGTGCCAGCAGCTTCTCCCGAAGCACAGATACGCAGTATTTT.

This clonotype was counted ten times or more. The rearrangement links TRBV7-2 to TRBJ1-5; the D gene is possibly TRBD1 (5 bases). Per the germline V gene, CDR1 is SGHTA and CDR2 is FQGNSA. Trimming removed 4 bases at V and 5 bases at J, with 18 bases between. This CDR3 region has 16 residues. DNA for the CDR3: TGTGCCAGCAGCTGGGGGGTGGAAGGACCGGATCAGCCCCAGCATTTT. It is translated as CASSWGVEGPDQPQHF. Based on the CDR3 plus reference TRBV7-2 and TRBJ1-5, the full variable domain is GAGVSQSPSNKVTEKGKDVELRCDPISGHTALYWYRQSLGQGLEFLIYFQGNSAPDKSGLPSDRFSAERTGGSVSTLTIQRTQQEDSAVYLCASSWGVEGPDQPQHFGDGTRLSIL.

This clonotype was counted a single time. CDR3 residues: CSAEQGAVGTNEKLFF. The CDR3 bases are TGCAGTGCGGAACAGGGGGCGGTTGGAACTAATGAAAAACTGTTTTTT. The chain combines TRBV20-1 with TRBJ1-4; 9 bases fit TRBD1. Germline CDR1 reads DFQATT; CDR2 reads SNEGSKA (reference sequence). V was clipped by 6 bases and J by 1 base; unmatched bases: 9. CDR3 length: 16 residues.

V is TRBV7-4 and J is TRBJ2-7; D possibly uses TRBD1 or TRBD2 (6 bases each). The CDR3 runs to 14 residues. CDR1 SGHVT and CDR2 SQSDAQ come from the germline V gene. The germline V and J ends were trimmed by 5 bases and 0 bases, with 11 bases remaining between them. The CDR3 nucleotides are TGTGCCAGCAGCCAAGGGGGGAGCTCCTACGAGCAGTACGTC. Translation: CASSQGGSSYEQYV.

The chain joins TRBV7-9 to TRBJ2-7; TRBD2 agrees at 7 bases. This CDR3 comprises 16 residues. V dropped 3 bases and J dropped 2; count of bases not matched to a gene: 10. Germline loops: CDR1 SEHNR, CDR2 FQNEAQ (reference sequence). The CDR3 spells CASSFGRASGTYEQYF. The CDR3 bases are TGTGCCAGCAGCTTTGGGAGGGCTAGCGGAACCTACGAGCAGTACTTC.

The gene calls are TRBV4-2 and TRBJ2-1, with 13 bases aligning to TRBD2. The V gene's germline CDR1 is LGHNA and CDR2 YNFKEQ. The CDR3 is made up of 19 amino acids. Unmatched junction bases numbered 9, after V lost 4 bases and J lost 0 bases. The CDR3 nucleotides read TGTGCCAGCAGCCCCAGGACTAGCGGGAGCCCCAGCTCCTACAATGAGCAGTTCTTC. Its translation is CASSPRTSGSPSSYNEQFF.